The subject of this entry is one T cell receptor beta chain. These data are taken from a study of blood T cell repertoires in COVID-19. Study overall: T cells, B-cell-depleted T cells, or PBMCs provided the cDNA or gDNA that served as material.

Original data processing: Estimation of nucleated cell counts was performed using reference gene primer amplification. Repertoires were generated with immunoSEQ multiplex PCR, while TCRdb's copy carries only in-frame clones and drops some. The V and J calls and clone size come from that table; D and trimming were worked out from the DNA. The sample consists of 300,000 to 450,000 clones, roughly 86% of them appearing once. This TCR was sampled from a man between 40 and 49 years old in a cohort exposed to, infected with or recovered from COVID-19 (not recorded which). Sequenced sample: PBMCs or T cells enriched from blood (not recorded which).

The CDR3 DNA follows: TGTGCCACCAGTGATTTGCCCGGGACAGGGAGAGAGACCCAGTACTTC. Its translation: CATSDLPGTGRETQYF. The chain employs TRBV24-1 and TRBJ2-5, with TRBD1 matching 9 bases. CDR1 is KGHDR, CDR2 SFDVKD, per germline. Trimming took 0 bases from V and 4 from J; bases not matched to a gene: 5. This CDR3 is 16 amino acids long.